Below, 20 T cell receptor beta chains from the same sample are listed, as sequenced in a study of blood T cell repertoires in COVID-19. Assay used: immunoSEQ multiplex PCR; TCRdb lists only in-frame clones, some missing. The table lists around 180,000 clones, roughly 83% of them singletons. Sequenced: peripheral blood. The receptor set was obtained from a human donor in a cohort sampled during active COVID-19.

The rearrangement uses TRBV2 and TRBJ2-5; D perhaps matches TRBD2 (6 bases). The CDR3 sequence is 14 residues long. Trimming left V 7 bases short and J 0 bases short, with 12 bases between. Germline V gives CDR1 SNHLY, CDR2 FYNNEI. The CDR3, as DNA: TGTGCCAGCAATGGGCGGGGAGACCAAGAGACCCAGTACTTC. This gives the protein CASNGRGDQETQYF.

This rearrangement joins TRBV28 to TRBJ2-2, with D unclear. CDR1 and CDR2 from the germline V gene are MDHEN and SYDVKM. V dropped 4 bases and J dropped 8 bases, with 5 bases sitting between them. This CDR3 has 11 amino acids. The DNA for the CDR3 is TGTGCCAGCAGTTCCTTGGGGGAGCTGTTTTTT. It yields the protein CASSSLGELFF. The full variable domain, its missing parts supplied by reference TRBV28 and TRBJ2-2, is DVKVTQSSRYLVKRTGEKVFLECVQDMDHENMFWYRQDPGLGLRLIYFSYDVKMKEKGDIPEGYSVSREKKERFSLILESASTNQTSMYLCASSSLGELFFGEGSRLTVL.

The chain is built from TRBV4-2 and TRBJ2-1, with 12 bases lining up with TRBD2. V was clipped by 5 bases and J by 10 bases; unmatched bases: 9. The CDR3 loop spans 15 amino acids. The germline V gene encodes CDR1 LGHNA and CDR2 YNFKEQ. DNA of the CDR3: TGTGCCAGCAGCTCACCCGGGACTAGCGGGTCCGAGCAGTTCTTC. Protein: CASSSPGTSGSEQFF.

The chain links TRBV25-1 to TRBJ2-6; D ambiguous. CDR1 and CDR2 from the germline V gene are MGHDK and SYGVNS. CDR3 length equals 13 residues. The V end was cut by 10 bases, the J end by 2 bases, with 9 bases between. CDR3 coding DNA: TGTGCCACCGGTCCGGCTGGGGCCAACGTCCTGACTTTC. It yields the protein CATGPAGANVLTF.

In DNA, the CDR3 is TGCGCCAGCAGCTCTTGGCTCCAAGAGACCCAGTACTTC. It translates to CASSSWLQETQYF. The chain couples TRBV4-1 to TRBJ2-5; D unclear. Germline assignment: CDR1 MGHRA and CDR2 YSYEKL. This CDR3 has 13 residues. With 5 bases removed from V and 1 base from J, the gap between germline ends came to 8 bases.

This sequence joins TRBV6-5 and TRBJ2-2; the D gene is possibly TRBD1 (5 bases). The germline V gene encodes CDR1 MNHEY and CDR2 SVGAGI. V lost 7 bases to trimming and J lost 6 bases, with 9 bases between them. The CDR3 has 12 residues. CDR3 protein: CASTQQAGELFF. CDR3 bases: TGTGCCAGCACTCAACAGGCCGGGGAGCTGTTTTTT.

The chain's CDR3 is CASSRDNNYGYTF. The CDR3 nucleotides are TGTGCCAGCAGTCGGGACAATAACTATGGCTACACCTTC. The J gene is TRBJ1-2, the V gene TRBV28, with TRBD1 as a possible D gene (6 bases). This CDR3 contains 13 residues. V was clipped by 5 bases and J by 1 base, with 8 bases between them. In germline, CDR1 is MDHEN, CDR2 SYDVKM.

The V call is TRBV14, the J call TRBJ1-3, with a possible D match to TRBD1 (5 bases). This CDR3 comprises 14 residues. Germline CDR1 SGHDN, CDR2 FVKESK. Trimming removed 4 bases at V and 7 bases at J, with 14 bases between. The CDR3 reads CASSLGVRTNTIYF. In DNA form, the CDR3 reads TGTGCCAGCAGCCTAGGGGTCCGAACCAACACCATATATTTT.

This clone was observed a few times. This rearrangement joins TRBV5-4 to TRBJ2-7; D is undetermined. Per the germline V gene, CDR1 is SGHNT and CDR2 is YYREEE (reference sequence). The length of the CDR3 is 13 residues. V dropped 4 bases and J dropped 2 bases, with 10 bases sitting between them. CDR3: CASSLTPTYEQYF. CDR3 nucleotides: TGTGCCAGCAGCCTGACACCTACCTACGAGCAGTACTTC. Using reference TRBV5-4 and TRBJ2-7 for the parts outside the CDR3, the full variable domain is ETGVTQSPTHLIKTRGQQVTLRCSSQSGHNTVSWYQQALGQGPQFIFQYYREEENGRGNFPPRFSGLQFPNYSSELNVNALELDDSALYLCASSLTPTYEQYFGPGTRLTVT.

The rearrangement links TRBV9 to TRBJ1-4; 8 positions match TRBD1. Trimming took 4 bases from V and 10 from J; bases not matched to a gene: 6. The CDR3 has 13 residues. CDR1 is SGDLS and CDR2 is YYNGEE in the germline V gene. The CDR3, as DNA: TGTGCCAGCAGCCCGCAAGGACAGGGAAAACTGTTTTTT. As protein: CASSPQGQGKLFF.

The chain carries TRBV27 and TRBJ1-4, with D tentatively TRBD1 (6 bases). V was pared by 6 bases and J by 0 bases, with 8 bases between. Germline V gene sequence: CDR1 MNHEY, CDR2 SMNVEV (reference sequence). There are 14 residues in the CDR3. This CDR3 reads CASSRTATNEKLFF. In DNA form, the CDR3 reads TGTGCCAGCAGCCGGACAGCAACTAATGAAAAACTGTTTTTT.

The DNA of the CDR3 is TGTGCCAGCAGTTTGTCGGGAAACAGGGGTGTTAACTATGGCTACACCTTC. Amino acids: CASSLSGNRGVNYGYTF. The chain combines TRBV27 with TRBJ1-2; 7 nucleotides match TRBD1. The trim removed 3 bases at V and 1 base at J, leaving 11 bases unmatched. Germline CDR1 is MNHEY and CDR2 is SMNVEV (reference sequence). The CDR3 extends over 17 amino acids.

The J gene is TRBJ1-1, the V gene TRBV10-1; D is undetermined. V lost 2 bases and J lost 4, with 5 bases in between. Germline lookup yields CDR1 WNHNN and CDR2 SYGVQD (reference sequence). The CDR3 covers 12 residues. CDR3 protein: CASSEIGTEAFF. The DNA of the CDR3 is TGCGCCAGCAGTGAGATCGGCACTGAAGCTTTCTTT.

In regard to this clone: Other nucleotide sequences from this sample produce the same CDR3. The chain is built from TRBV28 and TRBJ2-7; D not certain. Germline CDR1 and CDR2: MDHEN and SYDVKM. V was shortened by 2 bases and J by 2 bases, with 7 bases between the two germline ends. The CDR3 loop spans 13 amino acids. The CDR3 protein is CASSLGQPYEQYF. For the CDR3, the DNA is TGTGCCAGCAGTTTAGGGCAGCCCTACGAGCAGTACTTC.

The chain combines TRBV19 with TRBJ1-1; 8 nucleotides line up with TRBD1. The CDR3 extends over 15 amino acids. With V trimmed by 3 bases and J by 1 base, 4 bases remained unmatched. Germline V gene data show CDR1 as LNHDA and CDR2 as SQIVND (reference sequence). CDR3 nucleotides: TGTGCCAGTAGTATGGCAGGGGGCTCGAACACTGAAGCTTTCTTT. Translated, it gives CASSMAGGSNTEAFF.

V gene TRBV4-1 combines with J gene TRBJ1-3; D gene unclear. V was trimmed by 0 bases and J by 0 bases, leaving 15 bases between them. CDR3 length: 18 residues. Looked up from germline, CDR1 is MGHRA and CDR2 is YSYEKL. The CDR3 DNA follows: TGCGCCAGCAGCCAAGATTCCCTAGATCGTACCTCTGGAAACACCATATATTTT. It yields the protein CASSQDSLDRTSGNTIYF.

This rearrangement joins TRBV6-5 to TRBJ2-4; 7 bases align to TRBD1. Germline V lookup: CDR1 MNHEY, CDR2 SVGAGI. The CDR3 sequence is 14 residues long. Trimming cost V 6 bases and J 5 bases; bases outside gene matches: 7. The CDR3 protein is CASRRGTDQNIQYF. CDR3 coding DNA: TGTGCCAGCAGGAGGGGGACAGACCAAAACATTCAGTACTTC.

The genes are TRBV5-4 and TRBJ1-1; TRBD1 agrees at 7 bases. The CDR3 runs to 15 residues. Germline values: CDR1 SGHNT, CDR2 YYREEE (reference sequence). The V segment lost 4 bases and the J segment 3 bases; nucleotides outside the gene matches: 9. The CDR3 reads CASSQQGRWDTEAFF. DNA for the CDR3: TGTGCCAGCAGCCAACAGGGGAGGTGGGACACTGAAGCTTTCTTT.

This chain uses TRBV6-2 or TRBV6-3 with TRBJ2-3; D not resolved. The CDR3 has 12 amino acids. Germline assignment: CDR1 MNHEY and CDR2 SVGEGT. Trimming took off 6 bases at V and 2 bases at J, with 6 bases between the two ends. CDR3 in DNA: TGTGCCAGCAGCGAGTTCACAGATACGCAGTATTTT. This sequence encodes CASSEFTDTQYF.

This rearrangement joins TRBV7-9 to TRBJ1-4; 7 positions match TRBD1. Trimming at V came to 5 bases and at J to 2 bases, leaving 2 bases not matched to a gene. Germline V gene lookup returns CDR1 SEHNR and CDR2 FQNEAQ (reference sequence). This CDR3 spans 14 amino acids. CDR3 DNA: TGTGCCAGCAGCCCGGACAGGACTAATGAAAAACTGTTTTTT. Its protein product is CASSPDRTNEKLFF.